This T cell receptor beta chain originates from a study of blood T cells in healthy people across ages. Findings and caveats of the study: For the donors, CMV status was unknown and possibly confounded expanded clonotype changes.

This clonotype was counted only a few times. What it binds is not known. Sample-barcoded 5' priming and a J-beta primer mix drove a second PCR of roughly 6 to 12 cycles. Each cDNA molecule, via a template-switch adaptor with 12 random nucleotides, was tagged. In TCRdb, the 5' RACE reads were re-called with MiXCR into one record per CDR3 protein. The sample has hundreds of thousands of distinct CDR3 sequences, approximately 60% seen once. The germline V gene encodes CDR1 LNHDA and CDR2 SQIVND (reference sequence). The CDR3 runs 15 residues. V gave up 4 bases and J gave up 0 bases, with 7 bases separating them.

The origin of this receptor is a man in his forties in good health. The chain recombines TRBV19 with TRBJ2-6; D call uncertain. Sequencing was carried out using blood. CDR3: CASSKGVSGANVLTF. DNA of the CDR3: TGTGCCAGTAGTAAGGGCGTCTCTGGGGCCAACGTCCTGACTTTC.